Each of the 32 T cell receptor beta chains below was sequenced from the same sample in a study of cytomegalovirus exposure and HLA in healthy donors. A multiplex PCR was run with 60 Vbeta primers and 13 Jbeta primers. Sequenced by immunoSEQ multiplex PCR; TCRdb stores in-frame clones only, minus some. The sample has 95,000 to 150,000 clones, 63% seen once. The specimen was PBMCs. These receptors were obtained from a man aged 35-49 years in good health and CMV-seropositive.

The chain couples TRBV4-1 to TRBJ2-7; weak D call: TRBD1 (6 bases). The CDR3 runs to 15 residues. Germline V gene lookup returns CDR1 MGHRA and CDR2 YSYEKL. The V end was cut by 0 bases, the J end by 7 bases, with 16 bases between. The CDR3 protein is CASSQEEVGHKEQYF. Written as DNA, the CDR3 is TGCGCCAGCAGCCAAGAAGAGGTGGGACATAAGGAGCAGTACTTC.

This clone was seen a handful of times. This chain joins TRBV7-3 and TRBJ2-7; 10 bases line up with TRBD2. The CDR3 loop spans 15 amino acids. Germline values: CDR1 SGHTA, CDR2 FQGTGA. Germline trimming cut 4 bases from V and 2 bases from J; bases unmatched to any gene: 5. Here the CDR3 reads CASSSVAGGPYEQYF. The CDR3 DNA follows: TGTGCCAGCAGCTCCGTAGCGGGGGGACCCTACGAGCAGTACTTC.

This chain links TRBV19 with TRBJ2-7; D is perhaps TRBD2 (6 bases). The CDR3 is 16 amino acids. V lost 4 bases and J 3 bases, leaving 19 bases between the germline ends. Germline values: CDR1 LNHDA, CDR2 SQIVND (reference sequence). The CDR3 DNA reads TGTGCCAGTAGTACAGGTTATGGGCAGGGAGGCTACGAGCAGTACTTC. It codes for CASSTGYGQGGYEQYF.

This clone was seen only a few times. The V gene is TRBV1, the J gene TRBJ1-2; TRBD1, the table's D call, was not compared with the DNA. TRBV1 is an annotated pseudogene. This CDR3 comprises 13 residues. The CDR3 nucleotides read TGCACCAGCACCTACGACAGGGGGACTGGCTACACCTTC. This sequence encodes CTSTYDRGTGYTF.

The chain joins TRBV21-1 to TRBJ1-2; the table names TRBD1, a call not compared with the DNA. TRBV21-1 is assigned pseudogene status. The CDR3 extends over 14 amino acids. The CDR3 DNA reads as TGTGCCAGCAGCAGGGATGACAGGCCTTCTGGCTACACCTTC. The encoded protein is CASSRDDRPSGYTF.

There are a few counts of this clone. The chain carries TRBV4-2 and TRBJ2-7, with a possible D match to TRBD2 (6 bases). There are 13 residues in the CDR3. V lost 8 bases, J lost 1 base, and 12 bases lay in between. Germline CDR1 is LGHNA and CDR2 is YNFKEQ. The DNA for the CDR3 is TGTGCCAGCGGGTGGCGGGGTTCCTACGAGCAGTACTTC. This codes for CASGWRGSYEQYF.

The V gene is TRBV5-1, the J gene TRBJ2-5; 14 nucleotides agree with TRBD2. Germline V gene lookup returns CDR1 SGHRS and CDR2 YFSETQ. The J segment lost 5 bases and the V segment lost 4 bases, leaving 13 bases of the junction unmatched. This CDR3 has 18 residues. CDR3 nucleotides: TGCGCCAGCAGCCCGGGACTAGCGGGGGCCGCCGGCTTTGAGACCCAGTACTTC. Residues: CASSPGLAGAAGFETQYF.

This CDR3 is CASREGAEQYF. The CDR3 region has the DNA TGTGCCAGCAGGGAGGGGGCCGAGCAGTACTTC. This chain uses TRBV2 with TRBJ2-5; maybe TRBD1 (7 bases). The assigned J gene may be wrong: the sequence end matches TRBJ2-7 better. The germline CDR1 and CDR2 sequences are SNHLY and FYNNEI. This CDR3 region has 11 residues.

The chain carries TRBV2 and TRBJ1-6; D gene uncertain. CDR1 SNHLY and CDR2 FYNNEI come from the germline V gene. Deletions cut 6 bases from V and 8 bases from J, with 11 bases between. The length of the CDR3 is 13 residues. DNA of the CDR3: TGTGCCAGCAGGGCCCAGTCCGATTCACCCCTCCACTTT. Encoded protein: CASRAQSDSPLHF.

The CDR3 protein is CAISGEGQGAEAFF. The CDR3 nucleotides read TGTGCCATCAGTGGAGAGGGACAGGGGGCTGAAGCTTTCTTT. The chain is built from TRBV10-3 and TRBJ1-1, with 11 bases fitting TRBD1. Germline assignment: CDR1 ENHRY and CDR2 SYGVKD. The CDR3 totals 14 residues. The trim removed 4 bases at V and 6 bases at J, leaving 4 bases unmatched.

The chain couples TRBV5-1 to TRBJ2-7, with 9 bases identical to TRBD1. CDR3 length equals 15 residues. Germline V gives CDR1 SGHRS, CDR2 YFSETQ. V dropped 6 bases and J dropped 2; count of bases not matched to a gene: 9. CDR3: CASKAHGTGTYEQYF. The CDR3 coding sequence is TGCGCCAGCAAAGCTCACGGGACAGGGACCTACGAGCAGTACTTC.

The chain couples TRBV9 to TRBJ2-1; D is uncertain. Per germline, CDR1 SGDLS and CDR2 YYNGEE. V lost 3 bases, J lost 2 bases, and 21 bases lay in between. The CDR3 length is 18 residues. The CDR3 here is CASSAVGSVSQAYNEQFF. In DNA, the CDR3 is TGTGCCAGCAGCGCCGTAGGAAGCGTGAGCCAAGCCTACAATGAGCAGTTCTTC.

This clone has only a few counts. This rearrangement joins TRBV4-3 to TRBJ2-5; 11 bases fit TRBD2. The germline V gene has CDR1 LGHNA and CDR2 YSLEER. J gave up 2 bases and V 0 bases, and 17 bases lay outside the gene matches. This CDR3 contains 21 residues. The chain's CDR3 is CASSQDAPGVSGRARQETQYF. The CDR3 DNA reads TGCGCCAGCAGCCAAGACGCCCCCGGGGTTAGCGGGAGGGCAAGGCAAGAGACCCAGTACTTC.

The sample holds one count of this clone. The chain has TRBV11-2 and TRBJ1-2, with D perhaps TRBD1 (5 bases). Germline V gene sequence: CDR1 SGHAT, CDR2 FQNNGV. The CDR3 is made up of 14 amino acids. Trimming took 5 bases from V and 8 from J, leaving 18 bases between them. CDR3 sequence: CASSPGQRTGGYTF. In nucleotides, the CDR3 is TGTGCCAGCAGCCCTGGCCAGCGTACAGGAGGCTACACCTTC.

This clone was found once. The V and J genes are TRBV18 and TRBJ1-4; D might be TRBD1 (5 bases). The CDR3 length is 15 residues. Per the germline V gene, CDR1 is KGHSH and CDR2 is LQKENI. V lost 6 bases to trimming and J lost 3 bases, with 14 bases between them. The CDR3 region has the DNA TGTGCCAGCTCTTCTCGGGGGTTATCTAATGAAAAACTGTTTTTT. Residues: CASSSRGLSNEKLFF.

The rearrangement links TRBV6-5 to TRBJ2-1, with a tentative D call TRBD2 (6 bases). V was cut by 8 bases and J by 4 bases, with 18 bases left in between. The CDR3 has 15 residues. CDR1 is MNHEY, CDR2 SVGAGI, per germline. The CDR3 DNA reads TGTGCCAGCGGCCGAGGGGAAGCGGGTTACAATGAGCAGTTCTTC. As protein: CASGRGEAGYNEQFF.

This clone came up a few times. This chain uses TRBV5-4 with TRBJ2-7; D is perhaps TRBD1 (5 bases). The CDR3 totals 16 residues. The V end lost 4 bases, the J end lost 6 bases, and 23 bases lay between the germline ends. Per germline, CDR1 SGHNT and CDR2 YYREEE (reference sequence). The DNA for the CDR3 is TGTGCCAGCAGCCGATTGGGTCAGGGAACGGTAAGCGAGCAGTACTTC. Translation: CASSRLGQGTVSEQYF.

The rearrangement joins TRBV18 to TRBJ2-1, with a possible D match to TRBD2 (5 bases). The CDR3 length is 18 residues. V lost 2 bases and J lost 0, with 17 bases in between. Germline loops: CDR1 KGHSH, CDR2 LQKENI. CDR3 sequence reads: CASSPFGLARSSYNEQFF. The CDR3 bases are TGTGCCAGCTCACCATTCGGGCTAGCTAGGAGCTCCTACAATGAGCAGTTCTTC.

The chain is built from TRBV11-1 and TRBJ2-3, with TRBD2 as a possible D gene (5 bases). The CDR3 loop spans 15 amino acids. V lost 6 bases to trimming and J lost 1 base, with 14 bases between them. CDR1 and CDR2 from the germline V gene are SGHAT and FQDESV (reference sequence). The CDR3 protein is CASRRVRVGTDTQYF. The CDR3 nucleotides are TGTGCCAGCAGAAGGGTGAGGGTTGGCACAGATACGCAGTATTTT.

The rearrangement uses TRBV25-1 and TRBJ2-3, with TRBD1 identical over 7 bases. Germline CDR1 is MGHDK and CDR2 is SYGVNS. The CDR3 extends over 13 amino acids. Unmatched junction bases numbered 3, after V lost 5 bases and J lost 4 bases. For the CDR3, the DNA is TGTGCCAGCAGTAGAACAGGGGCAGATACGCAGTATTTT. As protein: CASSRTGADTQYF.

This clone occurred a few times. The chain couples TRBV5-1 to TRBJ2-1, with a weak D call TRBD2 (6 bases). V shed 0 bases and J shed 5 bases, with 12 bases lying between them. The CDR3 has 15 residues. Germline V CDR1 and CDR2: SGHRS, YFSETQ. CDR3 amino acids: CASSLGTTRHNEQFF. The DNA of the CDR3 is TGCGCCAGCAGCTTGGGGACTACTAGGCACAATGAGCAGTTCTTC.

This clone was found a few times. The chain carries TRBV6-5 and TRBJ1-5; the match to TRBD1 covers 8 bases. Trimming at V came to 5 bases and at J to 0 bases, leaving 3 bases not matched to a gene. The CDR3 loop spans 15 amino acids. Germline V CDR1 and CDR2: MNHEY, SVGAGI. The CDR3 sequence is CASSRTGYSNQPQHF. The CDR3 region has the DNA TGTGCCAGCAGTAGGACAGGGTATAGCAATCAGCCCCAGCATTTT.

The rearrangement links TRBV28 to TRBJ2-7; D gene uncertain. Germline-derived CDR1 and CDR2 are MDHEN and SYDVKM. V gave up 3 bases and J gave up 2 bases, with 11 bases separating them. CDR3 size: 14 residues. CDR3 residues: CASSFQQQAYEQYF. The CDR3 DNA reads as TGTGCCAGCAGTTTTCAACAGCAAGCCTACGAGCAGTACTTC.

The V gene is TRBV6-1, the J gene TRBJ2-1, with D tentatively TRBD2 (5 bases). There are 13 residues in the CDR3. Germline V lookup: CDR1 MNHNS, CDR2 SASEGT. Trimming cost V 7 bases and J 3 bases, with 10 bases left between them. This CDR3 is CASNELGYNEQFF. The CDR3 DNA reads TGTGCCAGCAACGAACTAGGCTACAATGAGCAGTTCTTC.

The table lists this clone with a count of one. The chain joins TRBV14 to TRBJ1-1; 8 nucleotides match TRBD1. The CDR3 loop spans 16 amino acids. CDR1 and CDR2 (germline): SGHDN, FVKESK. The J segment lost 4 bases and the V segment lost 1 base, leaving 8 bases of the junction unmatched. The DNA of the CDR3 is TGTGCCAGCAGCCAAGTCGGGGCAGGGGGCGTCACTGAAGCTTTCTTT. Its translation is CASSQVGAGGVTEAFF.

CDR3 sequence (DNA): TGTGCCAGCAGCGGGGGACTAGCGGGGGAATCCGATGAGCAGTTCTTC. Its protein is CASSGGLAGESDEQFF. This chain links TRBV5-6 with TRBJ2-1; 14 positions match TRBD2. V lost 4 bases to trimming and J lost 8 bases; unmatched junction nucleotides: 8. The CDR3 spans 16 residues. Germline V CDR1 and CDR2: SGHDT, YYEEEE.

This sequence joins TRBV7-3 and TRBJ2-7; 12 bases agree with TRBD2. CDR3 length: 16 residues. V lost 5 bases to trimming and J lost 7 bases; unmatched junction nucleotides: 12. From germline, CDR1 is SGHTA and CDR2 FQGTGA. CDR3 residues: CASSASSGGAAGEQYF. For the CDR3, the DNA is TGTGCCAGCAGCGCCTCTAGCGGGGGGGCCGCTGGGGAGCAGTACTTC.

This chain uses TRBV5-6 with TRBJ2-7; the match to TRBD2 covers 8 bases. Germline trimming cut 1 base from V and 2 bases from J; bases unmatched to any gene: 8. The CDR3 has 16 amino acids. The germline gives CDR1 SGHDT, CDR2 YYEEEE. CDR3 in amino acids: CASSLFASGPTYEQYF. In DNA form, the CDR3 reads TGTGCCAGCAGCTTGTTCGCTAGCGGGCCCACCTACGAGCAGTACTTC.

The chain couples TRBV13 to TRBJ2-2, with D possibly matching TRBD2 (5 bases). The germline CDR1 and CDR2 sequences are PRHDT and FYEKMQ (reference sequence). V was shortened by 3 bases and J by 1 base, with 15 bases between the two germline ends. The CDR3 loop spans 17 amino acids. Here the CDR3 reads CASSFPRAEENTGELFF. As DNA, the CDR3 is TGTGCCAGCAGCTTTCCAAGGGCGGAGGAGAACACCGGGGAGCTGTTTTTT.

This clone has a single count. The chain employs TRBV5-4 and TRBJ2-7; 7 bases are a match to TRBD1. V shed 4 bases and J 7 bases; nucleotides not matched to a gene: 20. The CDR3 extends over 17 amino acids. Germline CDR1 and CDR2: SGHNT and YYREEE (reference sequence). In DNA, the CDR3 is TGTGCCAGCAGCCCCAGAGGACAGGAAGGGGTCCCTCGGGAGCAGTACTTC. This encodes CASSPRGQEGVPREQYF.

This chain connects TRBV15 to TRBJ1-5, with D maybe TRBD1 (6 bases). Germline V gene data show CDR1 as LNHNV and CDR2 as YYDKDF (reference sequence). There are 14 residues in the CDR3. The V and J ends lost 0 bases and 4 bases respectively, with 7 bases between them. CDR3 amino acids: CATSRDTGNQPQHF. The CDR3 DNA follows: TGTGCCACCAGCAGAGATACAGGGAATCAGCCCCAGCATTTT. The variable domain in full, completed from reference TRBV15 and TRBJ1-5, reads DAMVIQNPRYQVTQFGKPVTLSCSQTLNHNVMYWYQQKSSQAPKLLFHYYDKDFNNEADTPDNFQSRRPNTSFCFLDIRSPGLGDTAMYLCATSRDTGNQPQHFGDGTRLSIL.

This rearrangement joins TRBV10-2 to TRBJ1-2, with D perhaps matching TRBD1 (6 bases). This CDR3 has 15 residues. Germline CDR1 and CDR2: WSHSY and SAAADI. Between the trimmed V and J ends, which lost 2 bases and 5 bases, there was a span of 15 bases. CDR3 sequence reads: CASSERGSPPYGYTF. CDR3 coding DNA: TGCGCCAGCAGTGAGAGGGGGTCCCCGCCTTATGGCTACACCTTC.